The 27 T cell receptor beta chains presented below share a single source sample, sequenced in a study of blood T cell repertoires in COVID-19. Some clones are missing from TCRdb's copy, which holds only in-frame ones; the method was immunoSEQ multiplex PCR. This sample carries around 270,000 clones, around 82% of them seen once, and the ten largest clones take less than 20%. Material: peripheral blood. The receptors originated from a person in their 70s with COVID-19, enrolled during active disease.

The rearrangement links TRBV28 to TRBJ1-2; 8 bases fit TRBD1. V lost 10 bases to trimming and J lost 1 base; unmatched junction nucleotides: 8. The CDR3 length is 14 residues. CDR1 is MDHEN, CDR2 SYDVKM, per germline. CDR3 residues: CATRTGSDNYGYTF. The CDR3 coding sequence is TGTGCCACCCGGACAGGGTCGGATAACTATGGCTACACCTTC.

The chain uses TRBV21-1 and TRBJ1-2; no DNA check was done on the table's D call, TRBD1. TRBV21-1 is a documented pseudogene. The CDR3 totals 13 residues. The CDR3 region has the DNA TGTGCCAGCAGCCCGGGACACGCTGACGGCTACACCTTC. Protein product: CASSPGHADGYTF.

This chain joins TRBV27 and TRBJ2-3; 12 bases match TRBD1. Germline V gene data show CDR1 as MNHEY and CDR2 as SMNVEV (reference sequence). The ends lost 10 bases at V and 6 bases at J; junction bases unmatched: 17. The CDR3 has 17 residues. This CDR3 reads CANPGQGASRAFDTQYF. The CDR3 nucleotides read TGTGCCAACCCGGGACAGGGGGCTTCGCGTGCTTTTGATACGCAGTATTTT.

As regards this clone: In the same sample, other DNA sequences code for this CDR3. This chain links TRBV11-2 with TRBJ1-6; no clear D. V was trimmed by 3 bases and J by 7 bases, leaving 10 bases between them. Germline V gives CDR1 SGHAT, CDR2 FQNNGV. The CDR3 loop spans 14 amino acids. The DNA for the CDR3 is TGTGCCAGCAGCTTGGGCGGAGGGAATTCACCCCTCCACTTT. Translating gives CASSLGGGNSPLHF.

The rearrangement joins TRBV5-1 to TRBJ2-7; 7 bases are a match to TRBD2. Germline V CDR1 and CDR2: SGHRS, YFSETQ. The CDR3 is 13 amino acids. The V and J ends lost 0 bases and 5 bases, in that order; junction bases with no gene match: 2. Here the CDR3 DNA reads TGCGCCAGCAGCTTGGTGGGGAGGGACGAGCAGTACTTC. It yields the protein CASSLVGRDEQYF. The variable domain in full, completed from reference TRBV5-1 and TRBJ2-7, reads KAGVTQTPRYLIKTRGQQVTLSCSPISGHRSVSWYQQTPGQGLQFLFEYFSETQRNKGNFPGRFSGRQFSNSRSEMNVSTLELGDSALYLCASSLVGRDEQYFGPGTRLTVT.

The rearrangement joins TRBV13 to TRBJ2-7, with 10 bases identical to TRBD1. Trimming at V came to 6 bases and at J to 3 bases, leaving 8 bases not matched to a gene. Germline V gives CDR1 PRHDT, CDR2 FYEKMQ (reference sequence). The CDR3 is made up of 15 amino acids. CDR3 region: CASSPRQGADYEQYF. The DNA for the CDR3 is TGTGCCAGCAGTCCCCGACAGGGGGCGGACTACGAGCAGTACTTC.

The chain employs TRBV5-1 and TRBJ1-2; 7 bases line up with TRBD1. Germline loops: CDR1 SGHRS, CDR2 YFSETQ. The trim removed 2 bases at V and 2 bases at J, leaving 6 bases unmatched. This CDR3 comprises 15 residues. In DNA form, the CDR3 reads TGCGCCAGCAGCTTCACAGGGGACCCCAACTATGGCTACACCTTC. It specifies CASSFTGDPNYGYTF.

The chain has TRBV27 and TRBJ1-1; 7 bases are a match to TRBD1. Trimming took 3 bases from V and 0 from J; bases not matched to a gene: 7. Germline assignment: CDR1 MNHEY and CDR2 SMNVEV (reference sequence). The CDR3 consists of 16 residues. CDR3 protein: CASSLHGTDMNTEAFF. The CDR3 bases are TGTGCCAGCAGTTTGCACGGGACAGATATGAACACTGAAGCTTTCTTT.

This chain links TRBV5-6 with TRBJ1-1; D possibly corresponds to TRBD1 (6 bases). The CDR3 runs 14 residues. Germline lookup yields CDR1 SGHDT and CDR2 YYEEEE. V was trimmed by 5 bases and J by 6 bases, leaving 17 bases between them. CDR3 nucleotides: TGTGCCAGCAGTGCTGCAGGGGTTTTATCTGAAGCTTTCTTT. Residues: CASSAAGVLSEAFF.

CDR3 in amino acids: CASSRDRGAELFF. The CDR3, as DNA: TGTGCCAGTAGTAGAGACAGGGGTGCGGAGCTGTTTTTT. The chain combines TRBV19 with TRBJ2-2; 8 bases map to TRBD1. Germline CDR1 reads LNHDA; CDR2 reads SQIVND (reference sequence). The ends lost 4 bases at V and 10 bases at J; junction bases unmatched: 5. The CDR3 consists of 13 residues.

This clone was seen more than once but under ten times. The chain uses TRBV5-1 and TRBJ1-1, with 7 bases aligning to TRBD1. Germline V CDR1 and CDR2: SGHRS, YFSETQ. The CDR3 extends over 13 amino acids. After removal of 5 bases from V and 4 bases from J, the junction contained 5 bases not matched to a gene. In nucleotides, the CDR3 is TGCGCCAGCAGACTAGACAGGGTCACTGAAGCTTTCTTT. Residues: CASRLDRVTEAFF.

The chain is built from TRBV5-1 and TRBJ2-7; 8 bases line up with TRBD2. Trimming cost V 5 bases and J 2 bases; bases outside gene matches: 9. Germline-derived CDR1 and CDR2 are SGHRS and YFSETQ. The CDR3 is 15 amino acids. This CDR3 is CASSREGGRTYEQYF. The CDR3 DNA sequence: TGCGCCAGCAGTCGGGAGGGTGGCCGTACCTACGAGCAGTACTTC.

The gene calls are TRBV10-3 and TRBJ2-5; no clear D gene. The length of the CDR3 is 11 residues. Germline CDR1 and CDR2: ENHRY and SYGVKD. V shed 2 bases and J shed 5 bases, with 3 bases lying between them. CDR3 region: CAISERETQYF. The CDR3 DNA follows: TGTGCCATCAGTGAGCGGGAGACCCAGTACTTC.

The V gene is TRBV15, the J gene TRBJ2-1, with 10 bases that match TRBD1. Trimming at V came to 5 bases and at J to 2 bases, leaving 6 bases not matched to a gene. Germline-derived CDR1 and CDR2 are LNHNV and YYDKDF (reference sequence). The CDR3 is 16 residues long. CDR3 DNA: TGTGCCACCAGCGAAAAGACAGGGGGCCCCTACAATGAGCAGTTCTTC. Its translation is CATSEKTGGPYNEQFF.

The CDR3 region is CASSPNTGELFF. In DNA form, the CDR3 reads TGCGCCAGCAGCCCTAACACCGGGGAGCTGTTTTTT. The V and J genes are TRBV4-3 and TRBJ2-2; no reliable D call. The CDR3 is 12 residues long. Germline V gives CDR1 LGHNA, CDR2 YSLEER. V was clipped by 4 bases and J by 2 bases, with 2 bases between them.

The chain is built from TRBV6-5 and TRBJ1-5; possibly TRBD1 for D (5 bases). The V gene's germline CDR1 is MNHEY and CDR2 SVGAGI. Deletions cut 0 bases from V and 4 bases from J, with 13 bases between. This CDR3 has 16 residues. CDR3 sequence: CASSYSAGRLNQPQHF. The CDR3 DNA reads as TGTGCCAGCAGTTACTCCGCAGGGCGGCTAAATCAGCCCCAGCATTTT.

The V call is TRBV7-3, the J call TRBJ2-2; D ambiguous. Germline-derived CDR1 and CDR2 are SGHTA and FQGTGA. The CDR3 runs to 14 residues. The V end was cut by 2 bases, the J end by 1 base, with 5 bases between. As DNA, the CDR3 is TGTGCCAGCAGCTTAGATAGGAACACCGGGGAGCTGTTTTTT. The encoded protein is CASSLDRNTGELFF.

This clone occurred once. V usage is TRBV7-3 and J usage is TRBJ2-2; D remains unclear. V was cut by 1 base and J by 4 bases, with 13 bases left in between. CDR1 and CDR2 (germline): SGHTA, FQGTGA. The CDR3 totals 16 residues. The CDR3 sequence is CASSLNAPSGTGELFF. CDR3 sequence (DNA): TGTGCCAGCAGCTTAAATGCTCCCTCGGGCACCGGGGAGCTGTTTTTT.

The chain joins TRBV5-4 to TRBJ2-2; 8 bases map to TRBD2. The V gene end was trimmed by 0 bases and the J gene end by 7 bases; junction bases not matched to a gene: 5. The CDR3 contains 15 residues. Germline V lookup: CDR1 SGHNT, CDR2 YYREEE (reference sequence). The CDR3, as DNA: TGTGCCAGCAGCTTGGCCGGGGGGGCCGGCGGGGAGCTGTTTTTT. Encoded protein: CASSLAGGAGGELFF.

The rearrangement joins TRBV4-2 to TRBJ2-2; D is possibly TRBD2 (6 bases). CDR1 is LGHNA and CDR2 is YNFKEQ in the germline V gene. V lost 4 bases and J lost 6, with 9 bases in between. The CDR3 extends over 13 amino acids. The CDR3 loop reads CASSLTRSGELFF. The CDR3 DNA is TGTGCCAGCAGCCTGACTAGATCCGGGGAGCTGTTTTTT.

The chain uses TRBV9 and TRBJ2-1; 7 bases are a match to TRBD2. The CDR3 is 15 amino acids. The V segment lost 3 bases and the J segment 4 bases; nucleotides outside the gene matches: 7. The germline V gene encodes CDR1 SGDLS and CDR2 YYNGEE. CDR3 protein: CASSALAREYNEQFF. CDR3 DNA: TGTGCCAGCAGCGCCCTAGCGCGGGAGTACAATGAGCAGTTCTTC. The full variable domain, its missing parts supplied by reference TRBV9 and TRBJ2-1, is DSGVTQTPKHLITATGQRVTLRCSPRSGDLSVYWYQQSLDQGLQFLIQYYNGEERAKGNILERFSAQQFPDLHSELNLSSLELGDSALYFCASSALAREYNEQFFGPGTRLTVL.

The chain links TRBV7-2 to TRBJ2-7, with D possibly matching TRBD2 (7 bases). The germline V gene has CDR1 SGHTA and CDR2 FQGNSA. The CDR3 runs to 15 residues. The ends were cut back, 3 bases at V and 0 bases at J, with 12 bases in the middle. The CDR3 loop reads CASSFWGGASYEQYF. The CDR3 DNA reads TGTGCCAGCAGCTTTTGGGGGGGCGCCTCCTACGAGCAGTACTTC.

V gene TRBV2 combines with J gene TRBJ1-1; D possibly corresponds to TRBD1 (6 bases). The length of the CDR3 is 13 residues. Germline CDR1 is SNHLY and CDR2 is FYNNEI. V shed 5 bases and J shed 8 bases, with 15 bases lying between them. The CDR3 here is CASSYGTLREAFF. The CDR3 DNA reads as TGTGCCAGCAGTTATGGGACACTCCGAGAAGCTTTCTTT.

This rearrangement joins TRBV7-6 to TRBJ2-3; TRBD1 matches 8 bases. The CDR3 spans 15 residues. V was pared by 1 base and J by 2 bases, with 2 bases of the junction left unmatched. The germline V gene has CDR1 SGHVS and CDR2 FNYEAQ. The CDR3 DNA is TGTGCCAGCAGCTTAGACAGGGGGAACACAGATACGCAGTATTTT. Translating gives CASSLDRGNTDTQYF.

V is TRBV12-3 or TRBV12-4 and J is TRBJ1-6; no reliable D call. Trimming removed 6 bases from V and 10 bases from J, with 13 bases in between. CDR3 length equals 13 residues. The CDR3 region has the DNA TGTGCCAGCAGGACTGGGTCGGGGTCACCCCTCCACTTT. This codes for CASRTGSGSPLHF.

This CDR3 is CACSTGGAAEKLFF. CDR3 DNA: TGTGCCTGCTCCACCGGAGGGGCGGCTGAAAAACTGTTTTTT. The chain joins TRBV30 to TRBJ1-4; D is possibly TRBD1 (5 bases). Germline CDR1 and CDR2: GTSNPN and SVGIG (reference sequence). This CDR3 has 14 amino acids. Trimming removed 6 bases at V and 7 bases at J, with 18 bases between. The whole variable domain, filled in from reference TRBV30 and TRBJ1-4, reads SQTIHQWPATLVQPVGSPLSLECTVEGTSNPNLYWYRQAAGRGLQLLFYSVGIGQISSEVPQNLSASRPQDRQFILSSKKLLLSDSGFYLCACSTGGAAEKLFFGSGTQLSVL.

The rearrangement links TRBV4-2 to TRBJ1-1; D is unclear. This CDR3 comprises 14 residues. With 0 bases removed from V and 8 bases from J, the gap between germline ends came to 13 bases. Germline CDR1 LGHNA, CDR2 YNFKEQ. CDR3 DNA sequence: TGTGCCAGCAGCCAAGAAAGAGTGTCCCGGGAAGCTTTCTTT. This sequence encodes CASSQERVSREAFF.